This T cell receptor (beta chain) was obtained from a study of CD8 T cells in Susac syndrome. RNA in amounts of roughly 0.5 to 1 ug was reverse transcribed with random hexamers. The method of amplification for TCR beta CDR3 was immunoSEQ multiplex PCR, covering 54 Vbeta and 13 Jbeta. TCRdb reprocessed the immunoSEQ multiplex PCR reads via MiXCR and lists one record per CDR3 protein. The sample consists of about 190,000 distinct CDR3 sequences, around 95% of them appearing once. Trimming cost V 6 bases and J 2 bases, with 10 bases left between them. The CDR3 runs to 12 residues. Germline V lookup: CDR1 DFQATT, CDR2 SNEGSKA (reference sequence).

Sequencing was done on a sample of CD4+ T cells from PBMCs. The chain links TRBV20-1 to TRBJ1-1; TRBD1 is a possible D gene (5 bases). The clonotype comes from a human donor with Susac syndrome. The CDR3 bases are TGCAGTGCGGCCAGGGCAAACACTGAAGCTTTCTTT. Protein sequence: CSAARANTEAFF.